Following are 29 T cell receptor beta chains from one sample sequenced in a study of early stage breast cancer tumors. Sequencing was performed with immunoSEQ multiplex PCR; in TCRdb, only in-frame clones are kept and a portion is missing. Found here are approximately 33,000 clones, roughly four fifths of them singletons; the top ten hold approximately 4.4%. The sequencing input was blood. The source of these receptors is a person between 35 and 49 years old with breast cancer.

The chain links TRBV18 to TRBJ2-1, with 11 bases that match TRBD2. The germline gives CDR1 KGHSH, CDR2 LQKENI. This CDR3 has 15 residues. Trimming took 4 bases from V and 8 from J; bases not matched to a gene: 7. This CDR3 is CASSLTSGSRYEQFF. DNA of the CDR3: TGTGCCAGCTCACTCACTAGCGGGAGTAGGTATGAGCAGTTCTTC.

The CDR3 reads CASNEQMDYEQYF. Here the CDR3 DNA reads TGTGCCAGCAACGAACAGATGGACTACGAGCAGTACTTC. The chain couples TRBV2 to TRBJ2-7; D gene ambiguous. The germline CDR1 and CDR2 sequences are SNHLY and FYNNEI. CDR3 length: 13 amino acids. V lost 7 bases, J lost 3 bases, and 13 bases lay in between.

The gene calls are TRBV28 and TRBJ1-2, with 11 nucleotides matching TRBD1. This CDR3 comprises 15 residues. V lost 5 bases to trimming and J lost 4 bases; unmatched junction nucleotides: 6. CDR1 is MDHEN and CDR2 is SYDVKM in the germline V gene. This CDR3 reads CASSGPGTGGYGYTF. The CDR3 nucleotides are TGTGCCAGCAGTGGTCCCGGGACAGGGGGCTATGGCTACACCTTC.

This clone has more than one count but fewer than ten. CDR3 loop: CASSRQGEGRELFF. As DNA, the CDR3 is TGTGCCAGTAGTAGACAGGGAGAAGGCCGGGAGCTGTTTTTT. The chain combines TRBV19 with TRBJ2-2; TRBD1 matches at 7 bases. Germline values: CDR1 LNHDA, CDR2 SQIVND (reference sequence). V trimming: 4 bases; J trimming: 9 bases; junction bases outside the gene matches: 8. CDR3 size: 14 residues.

This chain joins TRBV15 and TRBJ2-7; 9 nucleotides agree with TRBD1. The CDR3 spans 16 residues. V shed 5 bases and J 9 bases; nucleotides not matched to a gene: 17. Germline CDR1 and CDR2: LNHNV and YYDKDF (reference sequence). CDR3 loop: CATSRSQGQGGEVQYF. The CDR3 nucleotides read TGTGCCACCAGCCGTTCCCAGGGACAGGGAGGGGAGGTGCAGTACTTC.

The gene calls are TRBV6-1 and TRBJ2-7, with a tentative D call TRBD2 (6 bases). Germline lookup yields CDR1 MNHNS and CDR2 SASEGT. The V and J ends lost 4 bases and 3 bases respectively, with 13 bases between them. The CDR3 is 14 residues long. The CDR3 region is CASSGAGGFYEQYF. The CDR3 DNA is TGTGCCAGCAGTGGAGCGGGTGGCTTCTACGAGCAGTACTTC.

The chain couples TRBV7-8 to TRBJ2-7; D unresolved. The CDR3 loop spans 12 amino acids. Trimming pared 5 bases from V and 3 bases from J, leaving 8 bases between. In germline, CDR1 is SGHVS, CDR2 FQNEAQ. The CDR3 region is CASSASRYEQYF. The CDR3 DNA reads TGTGCCAGCAGCGCGAGCCGCTACGAGCAGTACTTC.

The rearrangement joins TRBV20-1 to TRBJ1-1; no firm D call. Trimming pared 6 bases from V and 6 bases from J, leaving 11 bases between. This CDR3 contains 11 residues. Germline V lookup: CDR1 DFQATT, CDR2 SNEGSKA (reference sequence). The CDR3 is CSALLRPEAFF. The CDR3 DNA is TGCAGTGCCCTTTTGCGTCCTGAAGCTTTCTTT.

This clone was seen a handful of times. This chain links TRBV2 with TRBJ2-7; 12 nucleotides agree with TRBD2. Germline CDR1 and CDR2: SNHLY and FYNNEI. CDR3 length: 15 residues. Trimming took 4 bases from V and 1 from J; bases not matched to a gene: 2. For the CDR3, the DNA is TGTGCCAGCAGTGTAGGACTAGCGGGGTCCTACGAGCAGTACTTC. This codes for CASSVGLAGSYEQYF.

This sequence joins TRBV10-3 and TRBJ1-1; 7 nucleotides match TRBD1. J lost 1 base, V lost 9 bases, and 5 bases had no gene match. CDR3 length: 13 residues. Germline CDR1 ENHRY, CDR2 SYGVKD. The CDR3 DNA reads TGTGCCATTTTGGACAGGCCGAACACTGAAGCTTTCTTT. It codes for CAILDRPNTEAFF.

This clone was seen only a few times. The chain combines TRBV7-6 with TRBJ1-3; perhaps TRBD1 as D (6 bases). Germline CDR1 SGHVS, CDR2 FNYEAQ. There are 14 residues in the CDR3. V was shortened by 3 bases and J by 2 bases, with 8 bases between the two germline ends. This CDR3 reads CASSLDRTGNTIYF. In nucleotides, the CDR3 is TGTGCCAGCAGCTTGGACAGAACTGGAAACACCATATATTTT.

The gene calls are TRBV6-4 and TRBJ2-1; unclear D gene. V lost 4 bases and J 0 bases, leaving 10 bases between the germline ends. The CDR3 spans 15 residues. Germline V gene data show CDR1 as MRHNA and CDR2 as SNTAGT. The chain's CDR3 is CASSVEPSSYNEQFF. The CDR3 region has the DNA TGTGCCAGCAGTGTTGAGCCTAGCTCCTACAATGAGCAGTTCTTC.

This clone is labeled medium-sized. The gene calls are TRBV4-1 and TRBJ2-3, with 7 bases matching TRBD1. The junction had 5 bases not matched to a gene; V was cut back by 4 bases and J by 1 base. Germline CDR1 reads MGHRA; CDR2 reads YSYEKL. The CDR3 length is 15 residues. The CDR3 sequence is CASSLSGQGTDTQYF. The DNA for the CDR3 is TGCGCCAGCAGCCTTTCAGGACAGGGCACAGATACGCAGTATTTT.

The chain couples TRBV7-2 to TRBJ2-2; a weak D match, TRBD2 (5 bases). V lost 4 bases to trimming and J lost 7 bases, with 19 bases between them. Germline V gives CDR1 SGHTA, CDR2 FQGNSA. The CDR3 covers 16 residues. The CDR3 nucleotides read TGTGCCAGCAGCTCGTATTGGGATCGGGGTGGCGGGGAGCTGTTTTTT. Translation: CASSSYWDRGGGELFF.

The genes are TRBV11-2 and TRBJ2-7; D gene unclear. There are 13 residues in the CDR3. Trimming cost V 0 bases and J 3 bases, with 6 bases left between them. CDR1 SGHAT and CDR2 FQNNGV come from the germline V gene. The CDR3 reads CASSLDRFYEQYF. Here the CDR3 DNA reads TGTGCCAGCAGCTTAGACCGGTTCTACGAGCAGTACTTC.

The chain has TRBV7-3 and TRBJ2-2; 7 bases are shared with TRBD1. From germline, CDR1 is SGHTA and CDR2 FQGTGA. Trimming at V came to 3 bases and at J to 6 bases, leaving 4 bases not matched to a gene. CDR3 length: 14 residues. DNA of the CDR3: TGTGCCAGCAGCTTGGGACAGATGTCCGGGGAGCTGTTTTTT. Its translation: CASSLGQMSGELFF.

J is TRBJ1-1 and V is TRBV7-9; TRBD1 matches 8 bases. Germline-derived CDR1 and CDR2 are SEHNR and FQNEAQ (reference sequence). The CDR3 is 15 residues long. V shed 5 bases and J 2 bases; nucleotides not matched to a gene: 7. In DNA form, the CDR3 reads TGTGCCAGCAGCCCTATACAGGGGGAAAACACTGAAGCTTTCTTT. Translation: CASSPIQGENTEAFF.

Only a few counts were recorded for this clone. The chain couples TRBV19 to TRBJ2-7; 10 bases line up with TRBD1. CDR3 length equals 14 residues. The V segment lost 7 bases and the J segment 2 bases; nucleotides outside the gene matches: 5. In germline, CDR1 is LNHDA, CDR2 SQIVND (reference sequence). In nucleotides, the CDR3 is TGTGCCAGTAACCCGGGACAGGGGACCTACGAGCAGTACTTC. As protein: CASNPGQGTYEQYF.

In its sample, this clone was seen a few times. The chain has TRBV6-5 and TRBJ2-3; no reliable D call. Germline-derived CDR1 and CDR2 are MNHEY and SVGAGI. V lost 2 bases, J lost 3 bases, and 9 bases lay in between. The CDR3 contains 14 residues. The CDR3 DNA reads as TGTGCCAGCAGTTACGATTTGAGTACAGATACGCAGTATTTT. This translates into CASSYDLSTDTQYF.

The genes are TRBV4-3 and TRBJ1-3, with a tentative D call TRBD1 (6 bases). The CDR3 runs 15 residues. Germline CDR1 reads LGHNA; CDR2 reads YSLEER. V lost 3 bases and J 2 bases, leaving 11 bases between the germline ends. The CDR3 nucleotides read TGCGCCAGCAGCCAGGATTCAGGGGCTGGAAACACCATATATTTT. Translated, it gives CASSQDSGAGNTIYF.

A few counts support this clone. This chain joins TRBV29-1 and TRBJ1-5; no reliable D call. The CDR3 spans 12 residues. Germline CDR1 SQVTM, CDR2 ANQGSEA. Trimming took off 2 bases at V and 4 bases at J, with 6 bases between the two ends. CDR3 DNA: TGCAGCGTTGAATCGGAGAATCAGCCCCAGCATTTT. Its protein is CSVESENQPQHF.

The chain combines TRBV14 with TRBJ1-1; possibly TRBD1 for D (5 bases). This CDR3 region has 12 residues. V was trimmed by 3 bases and J by 4 bases, leaving 6 bases between them. The germline V gene encodes CDR1 SGHDN and CDR2 FVKESK. The CDR3, as DNA: TGTGCCAGCAGCCATCAGGGCACTGAAGCTTTCTTT. Translating gives CASSHQGTEAFF. Looking up the rest from reference TRBV14 and TRBJ1-1 gives the full variable domain: EAGVTQFPSHSVIEKGQTVTLRCDPISGHDNLYWYRRVMGKEIKFLLHFVKESKQDESGMPNNRFLAERTGGTYSTLKVQPAELEDSGVYFCASSHQGTEAFFGQGTRLTVV.

This clone turned up a few times. The chain joins TRBV28 to TRBJ2-7; TRBD2 matches 9 bases. The germline V gene has CDR1 MDHEN and CDR2 SYDVKM. This CDR3 has 16 amino acids. V shed 4 bases and J 2 bases; nucleotides not matched to a gene: 9. The CDR3 sequence: CASSSLNAGGPYEQYF. DNA for the CDR3: TGTGCCAGCAGTTCCCTAAATGCGGGAGGGCCCTACGAGCAGTACTTC.

The chain carries TRBV6-1 and TRBJ1-1; D not resolved. Germline lookup yields CDR1 MNHNS and CDR2 SASEGT. The CDR3 loop spans 15 amino acids. V gave up 2 bases and J gave up 4 bases, with 14 bases separating them. The CDR3 spells CASSEYPGLGTEAFF. The CDR3 bases are TGTGCCAGCAGTGAATATCCAGGTTTGGGCACTGAAGCTTTCTTT.

The chain is built from TRBV6-5 and TRBJ2-1, with D possibly matching TRBD2 (6 bases). In germline, CDR1 is MNHEY, CDR2 SVGAGI. The germline V and J ends were trimmed by 5 bases and 0 bases, with 8 bases remaining between them. This CDR3 has 14 residues. The CDR3 coding sequence is TGTGCCAGCAGTCGGGGGAACTCCTACAATGAGCAGTTCTTC. This gives the protein CASSRGNSYNEQFF.

The chain has TRBV30 and TRBJ1-2; D uncertain. Germline V CDR1 and CDR2: GTSNPN, SVGIG (reference sequence). CDR3 length: 10 residues. The V gene lost 7 bases and the J gene lost 5 bases, with 8 bases spanning the gap. As DNA, the CDR3 is TGTGCCTTCAGAGAATATGGCTACACCTTC. Encoded protein: CAFREYGYTF.

The V gene is TRBV18, the J gene TRBJ2-2, with 9 bases that match TRBD2. Germline CDR1 is KGHSH and CDR2 is LQKENI. The CDR3 is 16 amino acids. The ends lost 0 bases at V and 4 bases at J; junction bases unmatched: 3. As DNA, the CDR3 is TGTGCCAGCTCACCACCGCTAGCGGGACTCACCGGGGAGCTGTTTTTT. This sequence encodes CASSPPLAGLTGELFF.

The chain combines TRBV5-8 with TRBJ2-3; D is possibly TRBD2 (5 bases). The CDR3 is 12 amino acids. Trimming removed 7 bases at V and 4 bases at J, with 10 bases between. The V gene's germline CDR1 is SGHTS and CDR2 YDEGEE. The CDR3 nucleotides are TGTGCCAGCGGGAGTCAAGCAGATACGCAGTATTTT. Its translation is CASGSQADTQYF.

The gene calls are TRBV5-4 and TRBJ2-5; 15 bases match TRBD2. Germline V CDR1 and CDR2: SGHNT, YYREEE (reference sequence). The CDR3 runs 17 residues. The trim removed 4 bases at V and 1 base at J, leaving 5 bases unmatched. CDR3 protein: CASSKGTSGRFQETQYF. The CDR3 DNA reads TGTGCCAGCAGCAAGGGGACTAGCGGGAGGTTCCAAGAGACCCAGTACTTC.